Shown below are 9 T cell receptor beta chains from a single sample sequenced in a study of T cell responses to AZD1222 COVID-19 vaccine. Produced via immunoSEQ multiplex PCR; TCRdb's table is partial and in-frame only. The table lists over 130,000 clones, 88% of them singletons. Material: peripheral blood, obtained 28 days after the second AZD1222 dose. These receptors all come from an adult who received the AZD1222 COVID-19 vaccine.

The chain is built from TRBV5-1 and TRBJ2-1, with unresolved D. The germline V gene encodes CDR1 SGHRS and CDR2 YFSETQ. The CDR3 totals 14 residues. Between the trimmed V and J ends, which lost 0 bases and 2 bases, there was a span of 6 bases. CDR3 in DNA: TGCGCCAGCAGCTTGGGAGTCGCCTACAATGAGCAGTTCTTC. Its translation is CASSLGVAYNEQFF.

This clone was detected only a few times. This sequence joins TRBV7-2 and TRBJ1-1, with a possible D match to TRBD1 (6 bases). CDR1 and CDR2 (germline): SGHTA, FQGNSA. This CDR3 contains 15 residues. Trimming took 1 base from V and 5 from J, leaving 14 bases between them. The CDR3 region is CASSLVGGAGTEAFF. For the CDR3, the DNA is TGTGCCAGCAGCTTAGTGGGGGGCGCGGGGACTGAAGCTTTCTTT.

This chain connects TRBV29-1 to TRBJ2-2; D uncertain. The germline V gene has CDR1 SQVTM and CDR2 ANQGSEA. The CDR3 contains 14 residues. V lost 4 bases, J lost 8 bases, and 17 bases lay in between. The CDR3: CSVALQKGPGELFF. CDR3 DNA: TGCAGCGTTGCCCTCCAGAAGGGCCCGGGGGAGCTGTTTTTT.

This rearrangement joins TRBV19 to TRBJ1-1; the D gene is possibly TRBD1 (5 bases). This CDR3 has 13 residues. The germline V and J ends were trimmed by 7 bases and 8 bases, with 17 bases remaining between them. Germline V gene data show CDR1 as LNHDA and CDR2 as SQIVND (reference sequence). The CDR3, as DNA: TGTGCCAGTACCAATAGGGGTCGACTGGAAGCTTTCTTT. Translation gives CASTNRGRLEAFF.

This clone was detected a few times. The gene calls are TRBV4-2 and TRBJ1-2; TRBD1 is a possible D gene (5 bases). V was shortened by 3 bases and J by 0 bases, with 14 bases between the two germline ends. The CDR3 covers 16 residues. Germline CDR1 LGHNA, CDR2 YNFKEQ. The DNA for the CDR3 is TGTGCCAGCAGCCAGTTAGGGACCGGGACTAACTATGGCTACACCTTC. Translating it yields CASSQLGTGTNYGYTF.

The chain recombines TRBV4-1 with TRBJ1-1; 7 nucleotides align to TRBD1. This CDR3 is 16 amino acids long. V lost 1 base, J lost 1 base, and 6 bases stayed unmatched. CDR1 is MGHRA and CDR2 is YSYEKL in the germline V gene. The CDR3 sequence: CASSQGTGVWNTEAFF. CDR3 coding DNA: TGCGCCAGCAGCCAAGGCACAGGGGTATGGAACACTGAAGCTTTCTTT.

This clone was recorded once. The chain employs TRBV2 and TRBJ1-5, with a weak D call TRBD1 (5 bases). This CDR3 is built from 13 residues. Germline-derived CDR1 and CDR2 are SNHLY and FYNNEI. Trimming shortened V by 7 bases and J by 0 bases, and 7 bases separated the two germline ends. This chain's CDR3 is CASKGNSNQPQHF. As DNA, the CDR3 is TGTGCCAGCAAGGGGAATAGCAATCAGCCCCAGCATTTT.

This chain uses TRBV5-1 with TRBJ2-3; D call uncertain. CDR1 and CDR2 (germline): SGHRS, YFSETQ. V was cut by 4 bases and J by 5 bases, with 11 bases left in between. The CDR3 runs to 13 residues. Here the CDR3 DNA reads TGCGCCAGCAGCAGTCCTAGAATAGATACGCAGTATTTT. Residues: CASSSPRIDTQYF.

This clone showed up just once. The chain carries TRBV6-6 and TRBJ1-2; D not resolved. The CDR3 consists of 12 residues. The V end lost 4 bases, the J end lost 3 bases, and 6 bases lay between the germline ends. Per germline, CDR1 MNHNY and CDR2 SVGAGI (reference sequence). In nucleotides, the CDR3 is TGTGCCAGCAGTTCCGGGGACTATGGCTACACCTTC. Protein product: CASSSGDYGYTF.